This T cell receptor beta chain stems from a study of glioma-infiltrating T cells. CDR3 length: 15 residues. The V segment lost 4 bases and the J segment 4 bases; nucleotides outside the gene matches: 6. The iRepertoire nested amplicon-rescue multiplex PCR amplified TCR alpha and beta CDR3s from RNA. TCRdb independently ran MiXCR on the multiplex PCR reads; one entry per CDR3 protein. The repertoire includes 300,000 to 400,000 distinct CDR3 sequences, around 38% of them detected once, and around 12% sits in the top ten. Sample: glioma tissue, nonneoplastic brain tissue, or PBMCs (not recorded which). The TCR comes from a human donor with low-grade glioma or glioblastoma, undergoing nonglioma brain surgery, or in good health (not recorded which). V is TRBV12-3 or TRBV12-4 and J is TRBJ2-1; 8 nucleotides match TRBD2. Here the CDR3 DNA reads TGTGCCAGCAGTTCCAGGACTAGCAGGTACAATGAGCAGTTCTTC. Protein: CASSSRTSRYNEQFF.